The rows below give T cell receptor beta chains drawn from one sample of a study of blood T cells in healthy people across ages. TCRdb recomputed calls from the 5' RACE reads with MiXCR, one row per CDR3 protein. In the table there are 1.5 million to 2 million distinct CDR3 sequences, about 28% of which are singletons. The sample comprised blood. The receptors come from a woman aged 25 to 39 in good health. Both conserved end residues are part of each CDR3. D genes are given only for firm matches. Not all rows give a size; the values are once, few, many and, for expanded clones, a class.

CASSLAGVYGPDSYEQYF,TGCGCCAGCAGCTTGGCGGGGGTTTACGGGCCGGATTCCTACGAGCAGTACTTC,TRBJ2-7,many,NA,TRBV5-1
CASNRGQGNEQFF,TGCGCCAGCAACAGGGGGCAGGGGAATGAGCAGTTCTTC,TRBJ2-1,NA,TRBD1,TRBV5-1
CASRATSTGELFF,TGTGCCAGCAGGGCCACTTCCACCGGGGAGCTGTTTTTT,TRBJ2-2,NA,NA,TRBV2
CASRTGATNEQYF,TGTGCCAGCAGGACAGGGGCGACTAACGAGCAGTACTTC,TRBJ2-7,NA,TRBD1,TRBV27
CASSLLGKRQETQYF,TGTGCCAGCAGCCTCCTCGGGAAAAGGCAAGAGACCCAGTACTTC,TRBJ2-5,NA,NA,TRBV27
CASSIAGGHYNEQFF,TGTGCCTCCTCCATAGCGGGGGGGCACTACAATGAGCAGTTCTTC,TRBJ2-1,NA,TRBD2,TRBV12-3/TRBV12-4
CSVELENRSSYEQYF,TGCAGCGTTGAACTTGAAAACAGGAGCTCCTACGAGCAGTACTTC,TRBJ2-7,NA,NA,TRBV29-1
CSVWTDLAKNIQYF,TGCAGCGTTTGGACAGACCTAGCCAAAAACATTCAGTACTTC,TRBJ2-4,NA,NA,TRBV29-1
CASSLRGDYDNEQFF,TGTGCCAGCAGCTTACGAGGGGACTACGACAATGAGCAGTTCTTC,TRBJ2-1,NA,TRBD2,TRBV7-9
CASSAGQGPYNEQFF,TGCGCCAGCAGCGCCGGACAAGGTCCCTACAATGAGCAGTTCTTC,TRBJ2-1,NA,NA,TRBV5-1
CASRLKSDAQYF,TGTGCCAGCAGATTAAAGTCAGATGCGCAGTATTTT,TRBJ2-3,NA,NA,TRBV12-3/TRBV12-4
CASSYWTSRETQYF,TGTGCCAGCAGCTATTGGACTAGTCGCGAGACCCAGTACTTC,TRBJ2-5,NA,TRBD2,TRBV5-6
CASSSRTASYNEQFF,TGTGCCAGCAGCTCGAGGACAGCCTCCTACAATGAGCAGTTCTTC,TRBJ2-1,NA,NA,TRBV7-9
CSASGTPDGAYEQYF,TGCAGTGCTTCCGGGACACCCGATGGAGCCTACGAGCAGTACTTC,TRBJ2-7,few,NA,TRBV20-1
CASSVTATEAFF,TGTGCCAGCAGCGTCACAGCCACTGAAGCTTTCTTT,TRBJ1-1,few,NA,TRBV5-5
CASSLFFNLGGDVETQYF,TGTGCCAGCAGTTTATTTTTCAATTTAGGCGGGGACGTAGAGACCCAGTACTTC,TRBJ2-5,NA,NA,TRBV28
CASSSSGTSHRNEQFF,TGCGCCAGCAGCTCATCCGGGACTAGTCATCGCAATGAGCAGTTCTTC,TRBJ2-1,few,TRBD2,TRBV5-1
CASSPRAAGSPNTGELFF,TGTGCCAGCTCACCACGGGCTGCGGGATCACCAAACACCGGGGAGCTGTTTTTT,TRBJ2-2,NA,NA,TRBV18
CASSLELGANGELFF,TGCGCCAGCAGCTTGGAGTTGGGCGCGAACGGGGAGCTGTTTTTT,TRBJ2-2,few,NA,TRBV5-1
CASSGFESTDTQYF,TGTGCCAGCAGTGGGTTTGAGTCCACCGATACGCAGTATTTT,TRBJ2-3,few,NA,TRBV12-3/TRBV12-4
CASRTGGKETQYF,TGTGCCAGTAGGACGGGGGGGAAAGAGACCCAGTACTTC,TRBJ2-5,few,TRBD2,TRBV19
CASSQSGQNQPQHF,TGTGCCAGCAGCCAATCAGGACAGAATCAGCCCCAGCATTTT,TRBJ1-5,few,NA,TRBV16
CASSPDSPWGYTF,TGTGCCAGCAGCCCCGACAGTCCGTGGGGCTACACCTTC,TRBJ1-2,NA,NA,TRBV11-2
CSAGTAYQETQYF,TGCAGCGCCGGGACAGCGTACCAAGAGACCCAGTACTTC,TRBJ2-5,many,TRBD1,TRBV29-1
CASRQLGNEQFF,TGTGCCAGCAGGCAACTAGGAAATGAGCAGTTCTTC,TRBJ2-1,few,NA,TRBV6-2/TRBV6-3
CSARDGVEKLFF,TGCAGTGCTAGAGACGGGGTTGAAAAACTGTTTTTT,TRBJ1-4,NA,NA,TRBV20-1